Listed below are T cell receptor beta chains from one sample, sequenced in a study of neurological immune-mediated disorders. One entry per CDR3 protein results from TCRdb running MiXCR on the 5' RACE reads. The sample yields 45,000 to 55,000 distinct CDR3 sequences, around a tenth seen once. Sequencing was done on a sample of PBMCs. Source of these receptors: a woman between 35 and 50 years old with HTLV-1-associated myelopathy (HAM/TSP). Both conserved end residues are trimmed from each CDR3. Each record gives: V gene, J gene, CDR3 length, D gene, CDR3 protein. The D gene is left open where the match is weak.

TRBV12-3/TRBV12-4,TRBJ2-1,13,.,ASRRAAGLYNEQF
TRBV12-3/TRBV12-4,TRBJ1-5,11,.,ASSSGGNQPQH
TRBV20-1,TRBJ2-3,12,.,SARKLVIADTQY
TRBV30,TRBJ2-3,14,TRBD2,ALAPGTSGVTDTQY
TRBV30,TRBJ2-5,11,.,AWSLSVEETQY
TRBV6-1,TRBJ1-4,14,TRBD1,ASSEGWTGLNEKLF
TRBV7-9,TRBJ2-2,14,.,ASSGGLNLLTGELF
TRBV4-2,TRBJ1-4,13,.,ASSQEGATHEKLF
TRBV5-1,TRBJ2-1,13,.,ASSLAGMEDNEQF
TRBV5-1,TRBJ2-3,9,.,ASSLQDTQY